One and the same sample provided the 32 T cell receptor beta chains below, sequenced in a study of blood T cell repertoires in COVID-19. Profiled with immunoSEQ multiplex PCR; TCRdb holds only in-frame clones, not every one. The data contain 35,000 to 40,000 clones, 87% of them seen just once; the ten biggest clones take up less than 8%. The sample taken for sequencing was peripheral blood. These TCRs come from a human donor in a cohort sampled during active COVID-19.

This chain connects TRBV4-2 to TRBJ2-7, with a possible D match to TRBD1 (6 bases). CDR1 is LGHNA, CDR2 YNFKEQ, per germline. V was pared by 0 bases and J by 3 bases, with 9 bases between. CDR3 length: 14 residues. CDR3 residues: CASSQEVQGYEQYF. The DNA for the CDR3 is TGTGCCAGCAGCCAAGAGGTACAGGGCTACGAGCAGTACTTC.

The CDR3 loop reads CASLGGGLDYGYTF. The CDR3 DNA follows: TGTGCCAGCCTTGGGGGGGGGTTGGACTATGGCTACACCTTC. V usage is TRBV6-6 and J usage is TRBJ1-2, with a possible D match to TRBD1 (5 bases). V was shortened by 8 bases and J by 3 bases, with 16 bases between the two germline ends. Per the germline V gene, CDR1 is MNHNY and CDR2 is SVGAGI (reference sequence). The CDR3 loop spans 14 amino acids.

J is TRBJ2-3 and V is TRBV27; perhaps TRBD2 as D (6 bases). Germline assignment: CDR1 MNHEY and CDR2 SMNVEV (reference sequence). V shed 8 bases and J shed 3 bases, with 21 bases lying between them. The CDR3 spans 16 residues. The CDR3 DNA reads TGTGCCAGCGGACCAGTGGGGGGAGATGGGACAGATACGCAGTATTTT. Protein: CASGPVGGDGTDTQYF.

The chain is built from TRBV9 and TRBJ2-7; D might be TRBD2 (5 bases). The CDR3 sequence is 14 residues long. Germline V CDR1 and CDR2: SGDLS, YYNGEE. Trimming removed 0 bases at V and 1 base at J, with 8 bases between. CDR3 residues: CASSVGGQSYEQYF. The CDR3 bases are TGTGCCAGCAGCGTAGGAGGGCAGTCCTACGAGCAGTACTTC.

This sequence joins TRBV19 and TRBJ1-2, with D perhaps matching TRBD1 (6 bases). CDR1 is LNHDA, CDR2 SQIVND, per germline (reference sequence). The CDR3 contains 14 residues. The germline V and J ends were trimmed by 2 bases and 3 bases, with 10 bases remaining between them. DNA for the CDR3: TGTGCCAGTAGTATAAGGCGGACAGACTATGGCTACACCTTC. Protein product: CASSIRRTDYGYTF.

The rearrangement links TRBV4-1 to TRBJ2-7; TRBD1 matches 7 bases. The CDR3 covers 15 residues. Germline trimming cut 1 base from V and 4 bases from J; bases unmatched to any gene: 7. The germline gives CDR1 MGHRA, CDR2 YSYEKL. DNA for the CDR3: TGCGCCAGCAGCCAAGGTGGAGACAGGGTTTACGAGCAGTACTTC. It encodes CASSQGGDRVYEQYF.

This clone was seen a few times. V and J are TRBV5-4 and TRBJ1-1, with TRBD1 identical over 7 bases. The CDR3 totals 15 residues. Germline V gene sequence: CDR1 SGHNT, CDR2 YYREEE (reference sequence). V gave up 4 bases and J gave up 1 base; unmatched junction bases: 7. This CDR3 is CASSLTRTGNTEAFF. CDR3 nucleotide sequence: TGTGCCAGCAGCCTAACCAGGACAGGGAACACTGAAGCTTTCTTT. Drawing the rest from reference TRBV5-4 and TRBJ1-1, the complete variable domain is ETGVTQSPTHLIKTRGQQVTLRCSSQSGHNTVSWYQQALGQGPQFIFQYYREEENGRGNFPPRFSGLQFPNYSSELNVNALELDDSALYLCASSLTRTGNTEAFFGQGTRLTVV.

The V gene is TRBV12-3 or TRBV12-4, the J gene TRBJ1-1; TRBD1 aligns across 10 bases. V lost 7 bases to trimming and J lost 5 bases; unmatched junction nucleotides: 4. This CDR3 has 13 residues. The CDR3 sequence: CASTLDRGTEAFF. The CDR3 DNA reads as TGTGCCAGCACCTTGGACAGGGGGACTGAAGCTTTCTTT.

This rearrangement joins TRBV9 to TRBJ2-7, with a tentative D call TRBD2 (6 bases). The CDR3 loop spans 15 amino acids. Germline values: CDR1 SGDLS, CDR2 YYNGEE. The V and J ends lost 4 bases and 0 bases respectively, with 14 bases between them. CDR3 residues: CASSPTPTSSYEQYF. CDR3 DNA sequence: TGTGCCAGCAGCCCCACCCCGACTAGCTCCTACGAGCAGTACTTC.

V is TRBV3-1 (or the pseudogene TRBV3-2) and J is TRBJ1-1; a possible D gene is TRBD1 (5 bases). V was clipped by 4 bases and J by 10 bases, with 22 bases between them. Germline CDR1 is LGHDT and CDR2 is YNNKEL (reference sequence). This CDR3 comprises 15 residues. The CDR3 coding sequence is TGTGCCAGCAGCCTCGACGGGGGGGTTGCAGGAGGAGCTTTCTTT. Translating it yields CASSLDGGVAGGAFF.

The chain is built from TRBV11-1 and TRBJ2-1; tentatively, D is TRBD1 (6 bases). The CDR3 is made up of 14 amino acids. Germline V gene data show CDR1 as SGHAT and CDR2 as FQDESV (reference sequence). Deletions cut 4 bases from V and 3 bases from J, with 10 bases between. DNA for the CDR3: TGTGCCAGCAGCTACCGGACAGTCTACAATGAGCAGTTCTTC. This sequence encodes CASSYRTVYNEQFF. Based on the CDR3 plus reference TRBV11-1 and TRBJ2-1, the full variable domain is EAEVAQSPRYKITEKSQAVAFWCDPISGHATLYWYRQILGQGPELLVQFQDESVVDDSQLPKDRFSAERLKGVDSTLKIQPAELGDSAMYLCASSYRTVYNEQFFGPGTRLTVL.

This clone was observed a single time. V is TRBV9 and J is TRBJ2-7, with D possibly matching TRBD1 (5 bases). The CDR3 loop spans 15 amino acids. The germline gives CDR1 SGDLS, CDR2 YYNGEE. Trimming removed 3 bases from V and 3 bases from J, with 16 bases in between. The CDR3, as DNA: TGTGCCAGCAGCGCCCACGACAGTTCCCACTACGAGCAGTACTTC. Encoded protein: CASSAHDSSHYEQYF.

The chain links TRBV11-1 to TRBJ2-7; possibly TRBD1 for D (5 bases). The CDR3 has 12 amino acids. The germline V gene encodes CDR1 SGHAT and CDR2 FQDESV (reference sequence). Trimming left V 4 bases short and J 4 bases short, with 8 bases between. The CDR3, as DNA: TGTGCCAGCAGCTCGACAGATTACGAGCAGTACTTC. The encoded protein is CASSSTDYEQYF.

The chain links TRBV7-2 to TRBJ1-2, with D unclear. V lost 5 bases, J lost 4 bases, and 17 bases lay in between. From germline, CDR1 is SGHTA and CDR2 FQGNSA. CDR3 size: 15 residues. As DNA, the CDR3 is TGTGCCAGCAGCCCCCAAAGCGGGCGAGCCTATGGCTACACCTTC. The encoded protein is CASSPQSGRAYGYTF. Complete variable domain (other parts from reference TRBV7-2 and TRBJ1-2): GAGVSQSPSNKVTEKGKDVELRCDPISGHTALYWYRQSLGQGLEFLIYFQGNSAPDKSGLPSDRFSAERTGGSVSTLTIQRTQQEDSAVYLCASSPQSGRAYGYTFGSGTRLTVV.

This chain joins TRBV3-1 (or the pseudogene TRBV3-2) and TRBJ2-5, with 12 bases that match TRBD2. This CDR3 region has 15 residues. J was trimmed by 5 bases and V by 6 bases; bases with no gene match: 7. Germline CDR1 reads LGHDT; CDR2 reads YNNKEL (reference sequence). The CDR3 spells CASRSSGRALETQYF. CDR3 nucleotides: TGTGCCAGCAGATCTAGCGGGAGGGCCTTGGAGACCCAGTACTTC.

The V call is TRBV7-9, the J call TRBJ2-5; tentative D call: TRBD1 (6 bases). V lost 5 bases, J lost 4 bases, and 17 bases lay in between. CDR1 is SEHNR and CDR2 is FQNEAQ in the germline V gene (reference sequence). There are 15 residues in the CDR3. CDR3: CASSLLGAGGETQYF. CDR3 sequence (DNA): TGTGCCAGCAGCCTCCTGGGGGCGGGTGGAGAGACCCAGTACTTC.

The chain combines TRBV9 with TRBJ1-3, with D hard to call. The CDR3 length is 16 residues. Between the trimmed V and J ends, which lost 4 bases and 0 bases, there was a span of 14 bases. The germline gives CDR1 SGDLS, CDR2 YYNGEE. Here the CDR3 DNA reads TGTGCCAGCAGCCCGAGACAAGCACTCTCTGGAAACACCATATATTTT. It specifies CASSPRQALSGNTIYF.

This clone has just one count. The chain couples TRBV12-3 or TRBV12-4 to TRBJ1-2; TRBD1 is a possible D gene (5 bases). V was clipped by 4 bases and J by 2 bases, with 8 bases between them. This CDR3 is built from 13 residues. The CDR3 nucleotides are TGTGCCAGCAGTTGGGGACTGAACTATGGCTACACCTTC. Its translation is CASSWGLNYGYTF.

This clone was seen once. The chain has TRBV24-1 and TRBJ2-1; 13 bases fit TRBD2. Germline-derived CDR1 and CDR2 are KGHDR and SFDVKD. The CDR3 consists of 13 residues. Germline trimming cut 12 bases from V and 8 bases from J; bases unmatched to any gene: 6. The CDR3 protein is CAATSGRTDEQFF. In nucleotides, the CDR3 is TGTGCCGCGACTAGCGGGAGGACGGATGAGCAGTTCTTC.

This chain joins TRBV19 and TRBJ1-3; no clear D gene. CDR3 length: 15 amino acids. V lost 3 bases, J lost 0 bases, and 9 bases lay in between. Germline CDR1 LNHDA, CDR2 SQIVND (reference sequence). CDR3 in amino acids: CASSMWGASGNTIYF. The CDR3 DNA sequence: TGTGCCAGTAGTATGTGGGGAGCCTCTGGAAACACCATATATTTT. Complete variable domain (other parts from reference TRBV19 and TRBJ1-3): DGGITQSPKYLFRKEGQNVTLSCEQNLNHDAMYWYRQDPGQGLRLIYYSQIVNDFQKGDIAEGYSVSREKKESFPLTVTSAQKNPTAFYLCASSMWGASGNTIYFGEGSWLTVV.

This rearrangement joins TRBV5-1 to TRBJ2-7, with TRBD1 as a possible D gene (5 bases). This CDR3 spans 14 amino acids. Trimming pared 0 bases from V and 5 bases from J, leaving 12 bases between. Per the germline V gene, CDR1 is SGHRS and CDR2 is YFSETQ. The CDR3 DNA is TGCGCCAGCAGCTTGGTCCAGGGATCTGACGAGCAGTACTTC. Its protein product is CASSLVQGSDEQYF.

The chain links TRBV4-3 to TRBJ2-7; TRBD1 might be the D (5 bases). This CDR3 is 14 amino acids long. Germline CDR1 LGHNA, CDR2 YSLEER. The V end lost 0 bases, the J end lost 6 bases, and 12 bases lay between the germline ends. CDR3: CASSQDLWGGEQYF. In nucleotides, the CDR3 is TGCGCCAGCAGCCAAGATCTCTGGGGCGGCGAGCAGTACTTC.

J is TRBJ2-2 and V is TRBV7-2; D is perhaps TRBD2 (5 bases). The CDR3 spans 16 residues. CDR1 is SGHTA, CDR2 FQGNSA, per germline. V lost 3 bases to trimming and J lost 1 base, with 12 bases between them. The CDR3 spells CASSFYRERNTGELFF. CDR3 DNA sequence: TGTGCCAGCAGCTTCTACCGGGAACGGAACACCGGGGAGCTGTTTTTT.

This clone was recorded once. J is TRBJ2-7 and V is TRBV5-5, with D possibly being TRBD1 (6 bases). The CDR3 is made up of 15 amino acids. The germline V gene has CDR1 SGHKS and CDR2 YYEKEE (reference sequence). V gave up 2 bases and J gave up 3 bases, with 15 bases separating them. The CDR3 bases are TGTGCCAGCAGCTTAGGAGACAGGAGCTACTACGAGCAGTACTTC. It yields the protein CASSLGDRSYYEQYF.

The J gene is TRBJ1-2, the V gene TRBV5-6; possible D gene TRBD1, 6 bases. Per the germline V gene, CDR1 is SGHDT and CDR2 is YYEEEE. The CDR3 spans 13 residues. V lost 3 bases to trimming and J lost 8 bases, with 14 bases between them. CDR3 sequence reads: CASSSSGVGGYTF. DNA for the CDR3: TGTGCCAGCAGCTCCTCAGGGGTGGGCGGCTACACCTTC.

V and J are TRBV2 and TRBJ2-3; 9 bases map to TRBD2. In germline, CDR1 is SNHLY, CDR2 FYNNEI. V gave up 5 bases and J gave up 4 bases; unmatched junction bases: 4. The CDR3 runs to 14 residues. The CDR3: CASSKGLAADTQYF. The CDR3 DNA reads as TGTGCCAGCAGTAAGGGACTAGCCGCAGATACGCAGTATTTT.

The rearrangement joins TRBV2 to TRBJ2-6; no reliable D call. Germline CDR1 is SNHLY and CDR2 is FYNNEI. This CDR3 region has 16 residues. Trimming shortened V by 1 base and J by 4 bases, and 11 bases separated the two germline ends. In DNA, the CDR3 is TGTGCCAGCAGTGAAGGCGGCGGCATGGGGGCCAACGTCCTGACTTTC. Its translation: CASSEGGGMGANVLTF.

CDR3 amino acids: CASSSYRDSPLHF. CDR3 DNA: TGTGCCAGCAGCAGCTACAGGGATTCACCCCTCCACTTT. V usage is TRBV21-1 and J usage is TRBJ1-6; no DNA check was done on the table's D call, TRBD1. TRBV21-1 is a pseudogene segment. This CDR3 is built from 13 residues.

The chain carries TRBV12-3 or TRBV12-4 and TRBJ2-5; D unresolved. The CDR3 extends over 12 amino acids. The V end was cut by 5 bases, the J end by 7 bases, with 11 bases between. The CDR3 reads CASSLRRGTQYF. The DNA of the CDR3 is TGTGCCAGCAGTCTACGGCGAGGGACCCAGTACTTC.

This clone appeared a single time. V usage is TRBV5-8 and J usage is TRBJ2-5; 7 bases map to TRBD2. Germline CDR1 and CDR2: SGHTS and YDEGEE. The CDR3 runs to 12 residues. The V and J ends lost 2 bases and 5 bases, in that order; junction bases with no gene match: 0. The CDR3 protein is CASSLLAETQYF. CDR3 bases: TGTGCCAGCAGCTTACTAGCGGAGACCCAGTACTTC. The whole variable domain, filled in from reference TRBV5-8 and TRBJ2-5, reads EAGVTQSPTHLIKTRGQQATLRCSPISGHTSVYWYQQALGLGLQFLLWYDEGEERNRGNFPPRFSGRQFPNYSSELNVNALELEDSALYLCASSLLAETQYFGPGTRLLVL.

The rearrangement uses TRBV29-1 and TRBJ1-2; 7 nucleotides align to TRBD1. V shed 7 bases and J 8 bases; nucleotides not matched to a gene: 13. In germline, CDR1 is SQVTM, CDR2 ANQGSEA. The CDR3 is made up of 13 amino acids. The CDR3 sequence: CSASPGQSMGYTF. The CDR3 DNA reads TGCAGCGCCTCACCGGGACAGTCTATGGGCTACACCTTC.

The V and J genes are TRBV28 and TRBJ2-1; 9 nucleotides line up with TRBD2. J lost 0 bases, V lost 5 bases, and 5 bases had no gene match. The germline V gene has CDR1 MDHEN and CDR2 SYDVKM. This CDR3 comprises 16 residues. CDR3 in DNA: TGTGCCAGCAGTCCCCATAGCGGGAGCTCCTACAATGAGCAGTTCTTC. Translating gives CASSPHSGSSYNEQFF.